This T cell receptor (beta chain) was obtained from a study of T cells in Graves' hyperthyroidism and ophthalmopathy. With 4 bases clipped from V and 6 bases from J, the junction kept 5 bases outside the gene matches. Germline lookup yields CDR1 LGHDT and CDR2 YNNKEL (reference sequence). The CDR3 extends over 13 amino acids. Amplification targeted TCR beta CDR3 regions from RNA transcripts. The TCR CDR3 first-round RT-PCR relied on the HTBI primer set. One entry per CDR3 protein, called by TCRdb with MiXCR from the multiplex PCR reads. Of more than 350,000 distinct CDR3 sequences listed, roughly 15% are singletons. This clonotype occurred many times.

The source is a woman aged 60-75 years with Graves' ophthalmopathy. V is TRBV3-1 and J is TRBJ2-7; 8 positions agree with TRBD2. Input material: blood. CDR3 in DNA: TGTGCCAGCAGCCTAGCGGGATCTCTCGAGCAGTACTTC. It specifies CASSLAGSLEQYF.